Below are 23 T cell receptor beta chains sequenced from a single sample in a study of CD8+ T cells in alopecia areata. The sequencing template was cDNA reverse transcribed from extracted RNA. Using immunoSEQ multiplex PCR, the repertoire was profiled, and TCRdb retains in-frame clones only, with some absent. Of roughly 76,000 clones in the sample, 29% were seen once. The treatment here: oral pan-JAK inhibitor, 5-10 mg twice daily. Material: CD8+ T cells sorted from blood, obtained at week 4, from a patient treated with tofacitinib. These receptors originate from a human donor with alopecia areata.

The table lists this clone with a few counts. This chain joins TRBV28 and TRBJ1-3, with a tentative D call TRBD1 (6 bases). Germline V gene data show CDR1 as MDHEN and CDR2 as SYDVKM. The CDR3 spans 15 residues. Trimming removed 8 bases at V and 2 bases at J, with 16 bases between. This CDR3 is CASRPGQFPGNTIYF. The CDR3 coding sequence is TGTGCCAGCCGACCTGGACAGTTTCCTGGAAACACCATATATTTT.

J is TRBJ1-1 and V is TRBV29-1; a possible D gene is TRBD1 (5 bases). The CDR3 is 15 amino acids. Trimming pared 7 bases from V and 0 bases from J, leaving 18 bases between. Germline V lookup: CDR1 SQVTM, CDR2 ANQGSEA. The CDR3 nucleotides read TGCAGCGGTGTGGGGGGGGTCGGCATGAACACTGAAGCTTTCTTT. Residues: CSGVGGVGMNTEAFF. The complete variable domain, with remaining parts taken from reference TRBV29-1 and TRBJ1-1, reads SAVISQKPSRDICQRGTSLTIQCQVDSQVTMMFWYRQQPGQSLTLIATANQGSEATYESGFVIDKFPISRPNLTFSTLTVSNMSPEDSSIYLCSGVGGVGMNTEAFFGQGTRLTVV.

The chain links TRBV4-1 to TRBJ2-5; 10 nucleotides match TRBD1. Germline loops: CDR1 MGHRA, CDR2 YSYEKL. The length of the CDR3 is 15 residues. Unmatched junction bases numbered 7, after V lost 4 bases and J lost 5 bases. The CDR3 DNA is TGCGCCAGCAGCCGGGGACAGGGGCAAGGGGAGACCCAGTACTTC. This gives the protein CASSRGQGQGETQYF.

Only a few counts were recorded for this clone. The chain combines TRBV6-4 with TRBJ2-2; 12 nucleotides match TRBD1. The CDR3 has 19 residues. Trimming took 1 base from V and 0 from J; bases not matched to a gene: 6. Germline lookup yields CDR1 MRHNA and CDR2 SNTAGT. Written as DNA, the CDR3 is TGTGCCAGCAGTGACTGGGGGACAGGGGGCATCTCGAACACCGGGGAGCTGTTTTTT. Amino acids: CASSDWGTGGISNTGELFF.

This clone was seen more than once but under ten times. V gene TRBV2 combines with J gene TRBJ2-1, with 9 bases identical to TRBD2. The germline gives CDR1 SNHLY, CDR2 FYNNEI. This CDR3 has 14 residues. V lost 5 bases, J lost 8 bases, and 7 bases stayed unmatched. Written as DNA, the CDR3 is TGTGCCAGCAGTCTGGGACTAGCCCTGGATGAGCAGTTCTTC. Translated, it gives CASSLGLALDEQFF. Combining the CDR3 with reference TRBV2 and TRBJ2-1 gives the whole variable domain EPEVTQTPSHQVTQMGQEVILRCVPISNHLYFYWYRQILGQKVEFLVSFYNNEISEKSEIFDDQFSVERPDGSNFTLKIRSTKLEDSAMYFCASSLGLALDEQFFGPGTRLTVL.

This clone was detected only a few times. The chain recombines TRBV5-1 with TRBJ2-5, with no clear D. V lost 3 bases and J lost 3, with 3 bases in between. Germline V gene sequence: CDR1 SGHRS, CDR2 YFSETQ. The CDR3 extends over 11 amino acids. The CDR3 DNA sequence: TGCGCCAGCAGCTGGGAAGAGACCCAGTACTTC. Translation gives CASSWEETQYF.

The chain employs TRBV4-1 and TRBJ2-4; TRBD1 aligns across 8 bases. The V gene end was trimmed by 0 bases and the J gene end by 8 bases; junction bases not matched to a gene: 9. From germline, CDR1 is MGHRA and CDR2 YSYEKL. The CDR3 sequence is 16 residues long. The CDR3 loop is CASSQDPPDRGYIQYF. The CDR3 coding sequence is TGCGCCAGCAGCCAAGATCCCCCCGACAGGGGCTACATTCAGTACTTC.

The V call is TRBV18, the J call TRBJ1-2, with D possibly TRBD1 on 5 matching bases. The V and J ends lost 5 bases and 5 bases respectively, with 21 bases between them. CDR3 size: 16 residues. Germline lookup yields CDR1 KGHSH and CDR2 LQKENI. Here the CDR3 DNA reads TGTGCCAGCTCATATACCGGGACTCCCGGGGGGTATGGCTACACCTTC. Its translation is CASSYTGTPGGYGYTF.

This clone showed up just a few times. The chain has TRBV7-2 and TRBJ2-3; 8 bases map to TRBD1. The length of the CDR3 is 16 residues. Looked up from germline, CDR1 is SGHTA and CDR2 is FQGNSA. J was trimmed by 1 base and V by 7 bases; bases with no gene match: 10. The DNA for the CDR3 is TGTGCCAGCACCACTCTGACAGGGGATGGCACAGATACGCAGTATTTT. Translation gives CASTTLTGDGTDTQYF.

This clone showed up just a few times. The gene calls are TRBV5-1 and TRBJ2-7, with TRBD1 matching over 8 bases. CDR3 length: 14 residues. Per germline, CDR1 SGHRS and CDR2 YFSETQ. V shed 2 bases, J shed 2 bases, and the junction held 3 bases outside the gene matches. The CDR3 loop reads CASSLGTGAYEQYF. The DNA for the CDR3 is TGCGCCAGCAGCTTAGGGACAGGTGCCTACGAGCAGTACTTC. The full variable domain, completed using reference TRBV5-1 and TRBJ2-7, is KAGVTQTPRYLIKTRGQQVTLSCSPISGHRSVSWYQQTPGQGLQFLFEYFSETQRNKGNFPGRFSGRQFSNSRSEMNVSTLELGDSALYLCASSLGTGAYEQYFGPGTRLTVT.

The chain employs TRBV29-1 and TRBJ2-2, with D perhaps matching TRBD2 (6 bases). Germline CDR1 is SQVTM and CDR2 is ANQGSEA. Trimming took off 5 bases at V and 5 bases at J, with 15 bases between the two ends. The CDR3 extends over 14 amino acids. CDR3 DNA sequence: TGCAGCGTTTCTCTCCGGGAGTCTACCGGGGAGCTGTTTTTT. It is translated as CSVSLRESTGELFF.

The chain carries TRBV2 and TRBJ2-7; 10 bases align to TRBD2. The germline V gene has CDR1 SNHLY and CDR2 FYNNEI. The CDR3 consists of 16 residues. V was pared by 6 bases and J by 7 bases, with 15 bases of the junction left unmatched. The CDR3 sequence: CASSRKWASGSGEQYF. CDR3 coding DNA: TGTGCCAGCAGCCGAAAATGGGCTAGCGGGAGTGGGGAGCAGTACTTC.

This clone appeared a few times. The genes are TRBV6-1 and TRBJ2-6; D is uncertain. The CDR3 extends over 16 amino acids. V was cut by 2 bases and J by 0 bases, with 8 bases left in between. Germline lookup yields CDR1 MNHNS and CDR2 SASEGT. The CDR3 loop reads CASSETGSSGANVLTF. CDR3 in DNA: TGTGCCAGCAGTGAAACGGGCAGCTCTGGGGCCAACGTCCTGACTTTC.

This clone was seen more than once but under ten times. The chain carries TRBV29-1 and TRBJ1-4; TRBD1 matches 7 bases. Losses at the gene ends were 4 bases for V and 7 bases for J; bases not matched to a gene: 6. CDR3 length equals 13 residues. In germline, CDR1 is SQVTM, CDR2 ANQGSEA. CDR3: CSVVRGRGEKLFF. Written as DNA, the CDR3 is TGCAGCGTTGTGAGGGGGCGCGGTGAAAAACTGTTTTTT.

This clone has at least ten counts. This chain links TRBV6-1 with TRBJ2-4, with a weak D call TRBD1 (6 bases). The CDR3 sequence is 12 residues long. Germline loops: CDR1 MNHNS, CDR2 SASEGT. With 5 bases removed from V and 7 bases from J, the gap between germline ends came to 9 bases. The chain's CDR3 is CASSPGANIQYF. CDR3 DNA: TGTGCCAGCAGTCCAGGGGCGAACATTCAGTACTTC.

J is TRBJ2-3 and V is TRBV29-1; 8 bases line up with TRBD2. Germline loops: CDR1 SQVTM, CDR2 ANQGSEA. The CDR3 contains 14 residues. V lost 8 bases, J lost 2 bases, and 9 bases stayed unmatched. CDR3 sequence: CSTPSGSTTDTQYF. CDR3 coding DNA: TGCAGCACCCCGAGCGGGAGTACCACAGATACGCAGTATTTT.

This clone was seen only a few times. This chain uses TRBV4-1 with TRBJ2-5; D is unclear. Between the trimmed V and J ends, which lost 0 bases and 5 bases, there was a span of 13 bases. Germline V gene lookup returns CDR1 MGHRA and CDR2 YSYEKL. The CDR3 is 15 residues long. This chain's CDR3 is CASSQDRMGRETQYF. The CDR3 DNA reads TGCGCCAGCAGCCAAGATAGGATGGGAAGGGAGACCCAGTACTTC.

A few counts support this clone. V and J are TRBV19 and TRBJ2-3, with 12 bases lining up with TRBD2. CDR1 is LNHDA and CDR2 is SQIVND in the germline V gene (reference sequence). This CDR3 contains 15 residues. With V trimmed by 7 bases and J by 3 bases, 5 bases remained unmatched. DNA for the CDR3: TGTGCCAGTACGGTGACTAGCGGGAGTACAGATACGCAGTATTTT. It translates to CASTVTSGSTDTQYF.

This clone has only a few counts. The V call is TRBV6-1, the J call TRBJ1-2; D remains unclear. Trimming removed 3 bases from V and 2 bases from J, with 7 bases in between. The CDR3 consists of 13 residues. Looked up from germline, CDR1 is MNHNS and CDR2 is SASEGT. The CDR3, as DNA: TGTGCCAGCAGTGAGTTCAGCAACTATGGCTACACCTTC. As protein: CASSEFSNYGYTF.

This clone was counted a few times. V usage is TRBV29-1 and J usage is TRBJ2-5, with a possible D match to TRBD2 (6 bases). The CDR3 consists of 15 residues. Germline loops: CDR1 SQVTM, CDR2 ANQGSEA. V was clipped by 7 bases and J by 4 bases, with 22 bases between them. In DNA form, the CDR3 reads TGCAGCGGGAGGGGAAGTCAGGGAAAGGGAGAGACCCAGTACTTC. This codes for CSGRGSQGKGETQYF.

V is TRBV30 and J is TRBJ1-2; TRBD1 agrees at 8 bases. This CDR3 is 13 amino acids long. Trimming removed 4 bases from V and 2 bases from J; junction bases left unmatched: 3. Germline V lookup: CDR1 GTSNPN, CDR2 SVGIG (reference sequence). As DNA, the CDR3 is TGTGCCTGGATTCCAGGGGGCAACTATGGCTACACCTTC. Translating gives CAWIPGGNYGYTF. The entire variable domain, with the rest obtained from reference TRBV30 and TRBJ1-2, is as follows: SQTIHQWPATLVQPVGSPLSLECTVEGTSNPNLYWYRQAAGRGLQLLFYSVGIGQISSEVPQNLSASRPQDRQFILSSKKLLLSDSGFYLCAWIPGGNYGYTFGSGTRLTVV.

The gene calls are TRBV30 and TRBJ2-7, with 7 bases matching TRBD1. The V gene's germline CDR1 is GTSNPN and CDR2 SVGIG (reference sequence). Unmatched junction bases numbered 2, after V lost 0 bases and J lost 0 bases. The CDR3 covers 14 residues. CDR3 DNA sequence: TGTGCCTGGAGTGTGGGACAGCACTCCTACGAGCAGTACTTC. This sequence encodes CAWSVGQHSYEQYF.

In nucleotides, the CDR3 is TGCAGCACGGGGACAGGGATAAATCAGCCCCAGCATTTT. Amino acid sequence: CSTGTGINQPQHF. The chain joins TRBV29-1 to TRBJ1-5; 9 bases fit TRBD1. CDR1 and CDR2 from the germline V gene are SQVTM and ANQGSEA. The CDR3 totals 13 residues. V was clipped by 8 bases and J by 4 bases; unmatched bases: 6.